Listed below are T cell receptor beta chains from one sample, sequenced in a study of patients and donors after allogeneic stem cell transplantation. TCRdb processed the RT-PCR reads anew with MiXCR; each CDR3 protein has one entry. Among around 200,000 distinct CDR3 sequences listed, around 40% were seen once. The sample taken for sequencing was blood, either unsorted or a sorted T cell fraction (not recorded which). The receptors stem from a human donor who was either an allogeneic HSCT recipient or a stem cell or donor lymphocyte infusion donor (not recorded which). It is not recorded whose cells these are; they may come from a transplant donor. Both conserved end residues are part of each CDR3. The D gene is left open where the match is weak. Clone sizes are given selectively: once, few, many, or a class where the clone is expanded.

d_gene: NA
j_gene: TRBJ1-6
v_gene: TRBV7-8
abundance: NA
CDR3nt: TGTGCCAGCAGCTTACGGCTCCCAAATTCACCCCTCCACTTT
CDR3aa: CASSLRLPNSPLHF

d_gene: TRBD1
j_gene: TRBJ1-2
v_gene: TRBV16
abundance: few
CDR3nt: TGTGCCAGCAGCCCTTCCGGGACAGGGGAATATGGCTACACCTTC
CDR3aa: CASSPSGTGEYGYTF

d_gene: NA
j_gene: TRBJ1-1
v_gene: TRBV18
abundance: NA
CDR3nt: TGTGCCAGCTCACCGCAGAGGAACACTGAAGCTTTCTTT
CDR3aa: CASSPQRNTEAFF

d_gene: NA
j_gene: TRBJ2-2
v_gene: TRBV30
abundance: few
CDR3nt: TGTGCCTGGAGTCGTCTACTTCCAAACACCGGGGAGCTGTTTTTT
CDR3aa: CAWSRLLPNTGELFF

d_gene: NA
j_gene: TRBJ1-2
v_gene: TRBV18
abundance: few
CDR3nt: TGTGCCAGCTCTCTCACGGGAGGCTACACCTTC
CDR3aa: CASSLTGGYTF

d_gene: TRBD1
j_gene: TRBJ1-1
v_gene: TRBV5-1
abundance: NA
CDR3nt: TGCGCCAGCAGCTTGAAGACAGGGGCTGGCACTGAAGCTTTCTTT
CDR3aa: CASSLKTGAGTEAFF

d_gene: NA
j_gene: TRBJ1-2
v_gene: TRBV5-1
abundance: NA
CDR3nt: TGCGCCAGCTGGATGGGAGCAGGAACGACGCCCTATGGCCACACCTTC
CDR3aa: CASWMGAGTTPYGHTF

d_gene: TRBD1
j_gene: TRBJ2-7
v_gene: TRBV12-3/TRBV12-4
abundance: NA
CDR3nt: TGTGCCAGCAGTACGGGACAGGATTACTACGAGCAGTACTTC
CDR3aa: CASSTGQDYYEQYF

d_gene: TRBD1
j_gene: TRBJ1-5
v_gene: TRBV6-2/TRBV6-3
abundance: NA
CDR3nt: TGTGCCAGCAGTTACTCGACAGGGCTTGGCAATCAGCCCCAGCATTTT
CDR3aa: CASSYSTGLGNQPQHF

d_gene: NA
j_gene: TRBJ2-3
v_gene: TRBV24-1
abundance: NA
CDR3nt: TGTGCCACCAGTGACCCGTTCACAGATACGCAGTATTTT
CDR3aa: CATSDPFTDTQYF

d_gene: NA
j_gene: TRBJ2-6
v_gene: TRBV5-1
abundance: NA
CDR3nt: TGCACCAGCAGCTTGACCAGGGCTGAGGCCAACGTCCTGACTTTC
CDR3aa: CTSSLTRAEANVLTF

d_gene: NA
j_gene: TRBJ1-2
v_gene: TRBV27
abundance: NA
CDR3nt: TGTGCCAGCAGTTTATCGATAGGGTCCACCTATGGCTACACCTTC
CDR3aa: CASSLSIGSTYGYTF

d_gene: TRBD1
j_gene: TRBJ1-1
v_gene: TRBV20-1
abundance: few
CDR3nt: TGCAGTGCCTACTTCTTAGACAGGGTGAACACTGAAGCTTTCTTT
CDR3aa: CSAYFLDRVNTEAFF

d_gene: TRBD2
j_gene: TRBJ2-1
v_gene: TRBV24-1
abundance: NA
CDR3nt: TGTGCCACCAGTGGACCTAGCGGGGGGGCCTACAATGAGCAGTTCTTC
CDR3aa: CATSGPSGGAYNEQFF

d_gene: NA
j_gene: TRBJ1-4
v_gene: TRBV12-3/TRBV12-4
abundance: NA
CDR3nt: TGTGCCAGCAGTTCCCCAGGGGACCCCCGCGAAAAACTGTTTTTT
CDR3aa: CASSSPGDPREKLFF

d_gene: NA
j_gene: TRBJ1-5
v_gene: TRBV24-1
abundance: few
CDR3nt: TGTGCCACCAGTGATTCGGCCGATCCGACCCAGCATTTT
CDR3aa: CATSDSADPTQHF

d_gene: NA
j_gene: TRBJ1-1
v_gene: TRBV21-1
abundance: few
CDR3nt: TGTGCCAGCAGCAAAGGGTGGAGGATTTCGAACACTGAAGCTTTCTTT
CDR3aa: CASSKGWRISNTEAFF

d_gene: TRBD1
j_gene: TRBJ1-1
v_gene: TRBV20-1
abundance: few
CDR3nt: TGCAGTGCTACGACAGGGTGGAACACTGAAGCTTTCTTT
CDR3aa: CSATTGWNTEAFF

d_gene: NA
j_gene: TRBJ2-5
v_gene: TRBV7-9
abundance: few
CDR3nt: TGTGCCAGCAGCTTAAGCATGAGGGGGAACGGAGAGACCCAGTACTTC
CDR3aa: CASSLSMRGNGETQYF

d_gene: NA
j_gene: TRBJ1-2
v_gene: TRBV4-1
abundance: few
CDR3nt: TGCGCCAGCAGCCATTTAGCAGGGACCTATGGCTACACCTTC
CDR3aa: CASSHLAGTYGYTF

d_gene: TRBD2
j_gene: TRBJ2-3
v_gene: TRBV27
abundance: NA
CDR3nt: TGTGCCAGCAGTCCCCTACTAGCGGGGGGGCTCGCAGATACGCAGTATTTT
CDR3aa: CASSPLLAGGLADTQYF

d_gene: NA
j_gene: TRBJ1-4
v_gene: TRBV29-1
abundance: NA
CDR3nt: TGCAGCGTTGAAGATTTCGCAGGTCAGACTAATGAAAAACTGTTTTTT
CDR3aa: CSVEDFAGQTNEKLFF

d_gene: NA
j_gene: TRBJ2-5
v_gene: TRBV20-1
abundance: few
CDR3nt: TGCAGTGCTAGTGGTGAGGGGGAGACCCAGTACTTC
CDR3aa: CSASGEGETQYF

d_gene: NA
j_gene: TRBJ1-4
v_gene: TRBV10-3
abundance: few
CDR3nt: TGTGCCATCGGAACAGGCTTCCAATCCGAAAAACTGTTTTTT
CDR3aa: CAIGTGFQSEKLFF

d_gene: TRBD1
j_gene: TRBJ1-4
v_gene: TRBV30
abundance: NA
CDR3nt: TGTGCCTGGAACCGACAGGGGCGAATCGAAAAACTGTTTTTT
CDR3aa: CAWNRQGRIEKLFF

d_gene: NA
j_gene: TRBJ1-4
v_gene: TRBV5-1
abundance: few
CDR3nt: TGCGCCAGCAGCTTGGCAGCGGGGGCAGGAGAAAAACTGTTTTTT
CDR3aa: CASSLAAGAGEKLFF